The clone carrying this T cell receptor (beta chain) was picked up a small number of times. Its antigen is currently unknown. TCRdb passed the reads through MiXCR, listing each CDR3 protein once. Of approximately 600,000 distinct CDR3 sequences in the sample, approximately 40% were seen once. V shed 6 bases and J 2 bases; nucleotides not matched to a gene: 7. The length of the CDR3 is 15 residues. The entry originates in a study of T cell repertoires in cytomegalovirus infection. The sequence came from a human donor in good health (CMV status not recorded). Some clones in this sample may be carry-over from other donors' samples. The sequences come from cultured PBMCs, collected from culture after CMV antigen stimulation. The chain is built from TRBV12-3 or TRBV12-4 and TRBJ2-5; the match to TRBD2 covers 9 bases. CDR3 sequence reads: CASSLTSGPQETQYF. The CDR3 DNA reads as TGTGCCAGCAGCTTGACTAGCGGTCCGCAAGAGACCCAGTACTTC.